This TCR beta chain was identified in a study of early T cells in non-severe SARS-CoV-2 infection. The overall study: Sequencing was performed on bulk RNA from unsorted whole blood, leaving chains unpaired.

This clonotype was detected many times. The germline V and J ends were trimmed by 8 bases and 4 bases, with 14 bases remaining between them. Germline CDR1 MNHEY, CDR2 SMNVEV (reference sequence). The CDR3 extends over 13 amino acids. Each cDNA molecule carried a unique molecular identifier. Using its own MiXCR run on the 5' RACE reads, TCRdb lists one record per CDR3 protein. This table has 45,000 to 55,000 distinct CDR3 sequences, approximately 8.1% appearing once. Material for sequencing was whole blood. The TCR comes from an adult who was a healthcare worker with PCR-confirmed SARS-CoV-2 infection or an uninfected control (not recorded which). This rearrangement joins TRBV27 to TRBJ1-1; D is perhaps TRBD1 (6 bases). The CDR3 reads CASSQTGRTEAFF. For the CDR3, the DNA is TGTGCCAGCTCACAGACAGGCCGCACTGAAGCTTTCTTT.